A selection of T cell receptor beta chains follows, all from one sample in a study. TCRdb redid the calling of the multiplex PCR reads with MiXCR, one entry per CDR3 protein. The table has some 2,300 distinct CDR3 sequences, about 2.3% seen once. The sequencing sample was made of tumor-infiltrating Tregs sorted from the breast tumor. Receptors were obtained from a female donor with breast cancer. CDR3s include the opening cysteine and the closing phenylalanine or tryptophan. A D gene is named only where the DNA matches it firmly. Clone sizes are shown as once, few or many counts, or a class when the clone is expanded.

clone size	J gene	V gene	D gene	CDR3 protein	CDR3 DNA
medium-sized	TRBJ1-2	TRBV12-3/TRBV12-4	.	CASSSWGDYGYTF	TGTGCCAGCAGCTCTTGGGGTGACTATGGCTACACCTTC
medium-sized	TRBJ1-2	TRBV12-3/TRBV12-4	.	CASSWGGYGYTF	TGTGCCAGCAGTTGGGGCGGCTATGGCTACACCTTC
medium-sized	TRBJ1-2	TRBV12-3/TRBV12-4	.	CASSSVYGYTF	TGTGCCAGCAGTTCGGTCTATGGCTACACCTTC
medium-sized	TRBJ1-2	TRBV12-3/TRBV12-4	.	CASTGRTSLHGYTF	TGTGCCAGCACGGGACGGACTAGCCTTCATGGCTACACCTTC
medium-sized	TRBJ1-2	TRBV12-3/TRBV12-4	.	CASSTGPGRGGYTF	TGTGCCAGCAGTACTGGACCCGGGCGGGGTGGCTACACCTTC
medium-sized	TRBJ1-2	TRBV12-3/TRBV12-4	.	CASSRTLTEGYTF	TGTGCCAGCAGCCGGACACTTACAGAGGGCTACACCTTC
medium-sized	TRBJ1-2	TRBV12-3/TRBV12-4	.	CASSWSLSDGYTF	TGTGCCAGCAGTTGGTCTTTATCGGATGGCTACACCTTC
medium-sized	TRBJ1-2	TRBV12-3/TRBV12-4	TRBD1	CASSPRDRGIYGYTF	TGTGCCAGCAGTCCGAGAGACAGGGGCATCTATGGCTACACCTTC
medium-sized	TRBJ1-2	TRBV12-3/TRBV12-4	.	CASSLDSRGYGYTF	TGTGCCAGCAGTTTAGACAGTAGGGGCTATGGCTACACCTTC
medium-sized	TRBJ1-2	TRBV12-3/TRBV12-4	.	CASSKGLANYGYTF	TGTGCCAGCAGTAAAGGGTTAGCTAACTATGGCTACACCTTC
medium-sized	TRBJ1-2	TRBV12-3/TRBV12-4	.	CASSSSSSNYGYTF	TGTGCCAGCAGCTCCAGCTCCTCTAACTATGGCTACACCTTC
medium-sized	TRBJ1-2	TRBV12-3/TRBV12-4	TRBD1	CASSNRDRANGYTF	TGTGCCAGCAGCAATAGGGACAGGGCAAATGGCTACACCTTC
medium-sized	TRBJ1-2	TRBV12-3/TRBV12-4	TRBD1	CASSDPGTANYGYTF	TGTGCCAGCAGTGACCCCGGGACAGCTAACTATGGCTACACCTTC
medium-sized	TRBJ1-2	TRBV12-3/TRBV12-4	TRBD1	CASILKGQGGYGYTF	TGTGCCAGCATCCTGAAGGGACAGGGAGGCTATGGCTACACCTTC
many	TRBJ1-2	TRBV12-3/TRBV12-4	.	CASSLIRAPEHF	TGTGCCAGCAGTTTAATCAGGGCTCCCGAACACTTC
medium-sized	TRBJ1-2	TRBV12-3/TRBV12-4	.	CASSLAPTDYTF	TGTGCCAGCAGTTTAGCCCCGACAGACTACACCTTC
medium-sized	TRBJ1-2	TRBV12-3/TRBV12-4	.	CASSFRTNGYTF	TGTGCCAGCAGTTTCCGGACTAATGGCTACACCTTC
medium-sized	TRBJ1-2	TRBV12-3/TRBV12-4	.	CASSEGQGHNYGYTF	TGTGCCAGCAGTGAGGGGCAGGGACATAACTATGGCTACACCTTC
medium-sized	TRBJ1-2	TRBV12-3/TRBV12-4	.	CASSLARDKSLRGYTF	TGTGCCAGCAGTTTAGCGCGGGACAAGTCTTTGCGGGGCTACACCTTC
many	TRBJ1-2	TRBV12-3/TRBV12-4	.	CASSKRTGRYGYTF	TGTGCCAGCAGTAAACGGACTGGGCGCTATGGCTACACCTTC
medium-sized	TRBJ1-2	TRBV12-3/TRBV12-4	TRBD1	CASSLDNYLTGQGFYGYTF	TGTGCCAGCAGTTTAGACAATTACTTAACGGGACAGGGTTTCTATGGCTACACCTTC
medium-sized	TRBJ1-2	TRBV12-3/TRBV12-4	.	CASSSRGGYTF	TGTGCCAGCAGCTCCCGCGGTGGCTACACCTTC
medium-sized	TRBJ1-2	TRBV12-3/TRBV12-4	.	CASRLQGSAYGYTF	TGTGCCAGCAGGCTACAGGGTTCCGCTTATGGCTACACCTTC
medium-sized	TRBJ1-2	TRBV12-3/TRBV12-4	TRBD1	CASSWTGFGYGYTF	TGTGCCAGCAGCTGGACAGGGTTTGGCTATGGCTACACCTTC
medium-sized	TRBJ1-2	TRBV12-3/TRBV12-4	.	CASESGRANYGYTF	TGTGCCAGCGAGTCAGGGCGAGCTAACTATGGCTACACCTTC
medium-sized	TRBJ1-2	TRBV12-3/TRBV12-4	TRBD1	CASNARDSNYGYTF	TGTGCCAGCAACGCGAGGGACAGCAACTATGGCTACACCTTC
medium-sized	TRBJ1-2	TRBV12-3/TRBV12-4	TRBD1	CASSPVPGTGDFRQGGNYGYTF	TGTGCCAGCAGTCCCGTTCCAGGGACAGGGGATTTCCGACAGGGAGGGAACTATGGCTACACCTTC
medium-sized	TRBJ1-2	TRBV12-3/TRBV12-4	.	CASNLGSGDYGYTF	TGTGCCAGCAACCTTGGGTCAGGGGACTATGGCTACACCTTC
medium-sized	TRBJ1-2	TRBV12-3/TRBV12-4	.	CASSERGGLYGYTF	TGTGCCAGCAGTGAGCGTGGTGGGCTCTATGGCTACACCTTC
medium-sized	TRBJ1-2	TRBV12-3/TRBV12-4	TRBD1	CASSLGTGVGYTF	TGTGCCAGCAGTTTGGGGACAGGGGTTGGCTACACCTTC
medium-sized	TRBJ1-2	TRBV12-3/TRBV12-4	.	CASSGTIGYTF	TGTGCCAGCAGTGGAACGATTGGCTACACCTTC
medium-sized	TRBJ1-2	TRBV12-3/TRBV12-4	.	CASSQRREGYGYTF	TGTGCCAGCAGCCAGAGGCGAGAAGGCTATGGCTACACCTTC
medium-sized	TRBJ1-2	TRBV12-3/TRBV12-4	.	CASSLAQEGGYTF	TGTGCCAGCAGTTTAGCGCAAGAGGGTGGCTACACCTTC
medium-sized	TRBJ1-2	TRBV12-3/TRBV12-4	.	CASSLSGYTF	TGTGCCAGCAGTTTGAGCGGCTACACCTTC
medium-sized	TRBJ1-2	TRBV12-3/TRBV12-4	.	CASSPDINGYTF	TGTGCCAGCAGTCCCGACATAAATGGCTACACCTTC
medium-sized	TRBJ1-2	TRBV12-3/TRBV12-4	.	CASTYSQGRGYTF	TGTGCCAGCACCTACTCACAGGGCCGGGGCTACACCTTC
medium-sized	TRBJ1-2	TRBV12-3/TRBV12-4	TRBD1	CASRGDRVDQDGYTF	TGTGCCAGCAGGGGCGACAGGGTTGATCAGGATGGCTACACCTTC
medium-sized	TRBJ1-2	TRBV12-3/TRBV12-4	TRBD1	CASSLARQGHYGYTF	TGTGCCAGCAGTTTAGCGCGACAGGGCCACTATGGCTACACCTTC
medium-sized	TRBJ1-2	TRBV12-3/TRBV12-4	.	CASSWGSGYGYTF	TGTGCCAGCAGTTGGGGATCGGGCTATGGCTACACCTTC
medium-sized	TRBJ1-2	TRBV12-3/TRBV12-4	.	CASSLGDSHGYTF	TGTGCCAGCAGTTTAGGAGATTCTCATGGCTACACCTTC
medium-sized	TRBJ1-2	TRBV12-3/TRBV12-4	.	CASSSDWYGYTF	TGTGCCAGCAGCTCGGACTGGTATGGCTACACCTTC
medium-sized	TRBJ1-2	TRBV12-3/TRBV12-4	.	CASSLTRTYGYTF	TGTGCCAGCAGTTTAACCCGGACCTATGGCTACACCTTC
medium-sized	TRBJ1-2	TRBV12-3/TRBV12-4	.	CASSGRSTDGYTF	TGTGCCAGCAGTGGACGATCTACAGATGGCTACACCTTC
large	TRBJ1-2	TRBV12-3/TRBV12-4	.	CASIEDGRYGYTF	TGTGCCAGCATCGAGGACGGACGCTATGGCTACACCTTC
medium-sized	TRBJ1-2	TRBV12-3/TRBV12-4	TRBD1	CASSPKGQGIYGYTF	TGTGCCAGCAGTCCCAAGGGACAGGGGATCTATGGCTACACCTTC
medium-sized	TRBJ1-2	TRBV12-3/TRBV12-4	TRBD1	CASSTTGVNYGYTF	TGTGCCAGCAGCACGACAGGGGTCAACTATGGCTACACCTTC
medium-sized	TRBJ1-2	TRBV12-3/TRBV12-4	TRBD1	CASSSRTGKGYGYTF	TGTGCCAGCAGTTCGCGGACAGGTAAAGGGTATGGCTACACCTTC
medium-sized	TRBJ1-2	TRBV12-3/TRBV12-4	TRBD1	CASALRGTGNYGYTF	TGTGCCAGCGCCCTCCGAGGGACAGGGAATTATGGCTACACCTTC
many	TRBJ1-2	TRBV12-3/TRBV12-4	TRBD1	CASKGTGVEANYGYTF	TGTGCCAGCAAGGGGACAGGGGTTGAAGCTAACTATGGCTACACCTTC
medium-sized	TRBJ1-2	TRBV12-3/TRBV12-4	.	CASSLAGAGSHGYTF	TGTGCCAGCAGTTTGGCAGGCGCCGGATCCCATGGCTACACCTTC
many	TRBJ1-2	TRBV12-3/TRBV12-4	.	CASSFASPNYGYTF	TGTGCCAGCAGTTTTGCCAGCCCAAACTATGGCTACACCTTC
medium-sized	TRBJ1-2	TRBV12-3/TRBV12-4	.	CASSPVPRRDYGYTF	TGTGCCAGCTCCCCTGTTCCCAGACGGGACTATGGCTACACCTTC
medium-sized	TRBJ1-2	TRBV12-3/TRBV12-4	TRBD1	CASSLQTGVGTF	TGTGCCAGCAGTTTACAAACAGGGGTTGGCACCTTC
medium-sized	TRBJ1-2	TRBV12-3/TRBV12-4	.	CASSPRLTINYGYTF	TGTGCCAGCAGTCCGCGGCTTACCATTAACTATGGCTACACCTTC